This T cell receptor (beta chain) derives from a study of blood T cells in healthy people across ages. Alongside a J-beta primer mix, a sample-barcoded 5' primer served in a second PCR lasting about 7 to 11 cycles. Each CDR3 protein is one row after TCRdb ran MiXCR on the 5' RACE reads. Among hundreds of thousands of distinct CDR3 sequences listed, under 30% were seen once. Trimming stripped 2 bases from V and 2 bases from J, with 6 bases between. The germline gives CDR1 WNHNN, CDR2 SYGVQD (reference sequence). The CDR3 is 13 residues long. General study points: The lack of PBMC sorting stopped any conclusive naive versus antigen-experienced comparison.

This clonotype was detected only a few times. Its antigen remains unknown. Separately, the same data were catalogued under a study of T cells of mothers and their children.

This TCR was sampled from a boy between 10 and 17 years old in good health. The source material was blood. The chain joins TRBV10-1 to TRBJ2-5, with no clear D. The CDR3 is CASSENWQETQYF. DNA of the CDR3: TGCGCCAGCAGTGAGAACTGGCAAGAGACCCAGTACTTC.